The 26 T cell receptor beta chains below come from one sample, sequenced in a study of regulatory T cells in long-lasting Graves disease. Time point in this sample: persistent/refractory GD, antithyroid drugs over 5 years with positive TRAb. The TCR library used RNA extracted from PBMCs. According to the study, TCR beta libraries were built with iRepertoire HTBI primers and CDR3-region Arm-PCR. From the multiplex PCR reads, TCRdb called clonotypes with MiXCR, one entry per CDR3 protein. Counted here are approximately 500,000 distinct CDR3 sequences, roughly 21% occurring once; the ten biggest clones make up about 7%. The sequencing used peripheral blood mononuclear cells (PBMCs), collected when the disease was refractory, from a patient treated with antithyroid drugs. Source of these receptors: a female donor with Graves disease.

The chain uses TRBV24-1 and TRBJ1-1, with a possible D match to TRBD1 (5 bases). Trimming took off 3 bases at V and 7 bases at J, with 11 bases between the two ends. Germline CDR1 is KGHDR and CDR2 is SFDVKD. The CDR3 is 13 amino acids. The DNA of the CDR3 is TGTGCCACCAGTGATCCGCAGGGCGGTGAAGCTTTCTTT. Amino acids: CATSDPQGGEAFF.

Many counts were recorded for this clonotype. This chain links TRBV6-1 with TRBJ2-7; the D gene could be TRBD1 or TRBD2 (5 bases each). The CDR3 length is 15 residues. CDR1 and CDR2 (germline): MNHNS, SASEGT. The V gene lost 3 bases and the J gene lost 2 bases, with 14 bases spanning the gap. CDR3 amino acids: CASSEYSGRAYEQYF. CDR3 DNA: TGTGCCAGCAGTGAGTATTCAGGGCGGGCCTACGAGCAGTACTTC.

This clonotype was detected many times. The rearrangement links TRBV12-3 or TRBV12-4 to TRBJ1-2; 9 nucleotides line up with TRBD1. This CDR3 is 14 amino acids long. The V and J ends lost 7 bases and 3 bases, in that order; junction bases with no gene match: 6. CDR3 in DNA: TGTGCCAGCAACGGGGACAGGGCGGACTATGGCTACACCTTC. It yields the protein CASNGDRADYGYTF.

The chain couples TRBV28 to TRBJ2-7; D is tentatively TRBD1 or TRBD2 (8 bases each). Per germline, CDR1 MDHEN and CDR2 SYDVKM. V was pared by 4 bases and J by 6 bases, with 19 bases between. The CDR3 contains 15 residues. CDR3 bases: TGTGCCAGCAGTTGGGGGACAGGACTAGCCCCCGAGCAGTACTTC. Protein: CASSWGTGLAPEQYF. Drawing the rest from reference TRBV28 and TRBJ2-7, the complete variable domain is DVKVTQSSRYLVKRTGEKVFLECVQDMDHENMFWYRQDPGLGLRLIYFSYDVKMKEKGDIPEGYSVSREKKERFSLILESASTNQTSMYLCASSWGTGLAPEQYFGPGTRLTVT.

Many counts were recorded for this clonotype. This chain joins TRBV7-8 and TRBJ1-4; 7 bases agree with TRBD1. Trimming took 5 bases from V and 8 from J; bases not matched to a gene: 5. The CDR3 is 13 amino acids. Germline V lookup: CDR1 SGHVS, CDR2 FQNEAQ. The CDR3 nucleotides read TGTGCCAGCAGCCCGGGACAGAAGGAAAAACTGTTTTTT. Its translation is CASSPGQKEKLFF.

Many counts were recorded for this clonotype. The chain employs TRBV20-1 and TRBJ2-5; D perhaps matches TRBD1 (5 bases). This CDR3 comprises 14 residues. Between the trimmed V and J ends, which lost 0 bases and 5 bases, there was a span of 13 bases. Germline assignment: CDR1 DFQATT and CDR2 SNEGSKA (reference sequence). The CDR3 is CSARDSGMVETQYF. DNA of the CDR3: TGCAGTGCTAGAGATTCAGGGATGGTGGAGACCCAGTACTTC.

This clonotype was found a few times. The chain employs TRBV14 and TRBJ2-7; TRBD1 agrees at 9 bases. The CDR3 has 16 amino acids. Germline CDR1 is SGHDN and CDR2 is FVKESK. With V trimmed by 0 bases and J by 5 bases, 8 bases remained unmatched. The CDR3 protein is CASSQEPGQGFHEQYF. Written as DNA, the CDR3 is TGTGCCAGCAGCCAAGAACCGGGACAGGGTTTCCACGAGCAGTACTTC. Full variable domain (remainder filled in from reference TRBV14 and TRBJ2-7): EAGVTQFPSHSVIEKGQTVTLRCDPISGHDNLYWYRRVMGKEIKFLLHFVKESKQDESGMPNNRFLAERTGGTYSTLKVQPAELEDSGVYFCASSQEPGQGFHEQYFGPGTRLTVT.

This clonotype has more than one count but fewer than ten. The V and J genes are TRBV7-9 and TRBJ1-2; 7 nucleotides line up with TRBD1. The germline V gene has CDR1 SEHNR and CDR2 FQNEAQ (reference sequence). CDR3 size: 16 residues. V shed 1 base, J shed 0 bases, and the junction held 5 bases outside the gene matches. The CDR3 reads CASSLVGTVSNYGYTF. The CDR3 DNA sequence: TGTGCCAGCAGCTTAGTTGGGACAGTCTCTAACTATGGCTACACCTTC. The whole variable domain, remainder taken from reference TRBV7-9 and TRBJ1-2, is DTGVSQNPRHKITKRGQNVTFRCDPISEHNRLYWYRQTLGQGPEFLTYFQNEAQLEKSRLLSDRFSAERPKGSFSTLEIQRTEQGDSAMYLCASSLVGTVSNYGYTFGSGTRLTVV.

This clonotype has ten or more counts. V usage is TRBV5-6 and J usage is TRBJ2-7; possible D gene TRBD1, 5 bases. Germline lookup yields CDR1 SGHDT and CDR2 YYEEEE. Trimming took off 0 bases at V and 9 bases at J, with 16 bases between the two ends. The length of the CDR3 is 14 residues. The CDR3 loop is CASSLEGVSPGQYF. CDR3 DNA: TGTGCCAGCAGCTTGGAAGGGGTCTCCCCGGGGCAGTACTTC.

This clonotype was detected ten times or more. V usage is TRBV6-1 and J usage is TRBJ1-1; TRBD1 is a possible D gene (5 bases). The germline V and J ends were trimmed by 7 bases and 1 base, with 10 bases remaining between them. Germline V lookup: CDR1 MNHNS, CDR2 SASEGT. This CDR3 has 13 residues. DNA for the CDR3: TGTGCCAGCAACCTGGACACGAACACTGAAGCTTTCTTT. It specifies CASNLDTNTEAFF.

This clonotype showed up just a few times. The chain is built from TRBV7-9 and TRBJ2-7; 7 bases align to TRBD2. The ends lost 5 bases at V and 0 bases at J; junction bases unmatched: 7. CDR1 SEHNR and CDR2 FQNEAQ come from the germline V gene (reference sequence). The CDR3 contains 15 residues. As DNA, the CDR3 is TGTGCCAGCAGCCCCGGGACTATAACCTCCTACGAGCAGTACTTC. It is translated as CASSPGTITSYEQYF. Full variable domain (outside the CDR3, taken from reference TRBV7-9 and TRBJ2-7): DTGVSQNPRHKITKRGQNVTFRCDPISEHNRLYWYRQTLGQGPEFLTYFQNEAQLEKSRLLSDRFSAERPKGSFSTLEIQRTEQGDSAMYLCASSPGTITSYEQYFGPGTRLTVT.

The table lists this clonotype with many counts. The chain recombines TRBV19 with TRBJ1-5, with D uncertain. Trimming cost V 4 bases and J 5 bases, with 15 bases left between them. CDR1 and CDR2 from the germline V gene are LNHDA and SQIVND (reference sequence). The CDR3 has 15 residues. For the CDR3, the DNA is TGTGCCAGTAGTACGTTGATTGGGGAGGATCAGCCCCAGCATTTT. It translates to CASSTLIGEDQPQHF.

This clonotype was recorded a few times. V gene TRBV5-1 combines with J gene TRBJ2-2, with D unclear. CDR3 length equals 17 residues. Looked up from germline, CDR1 is SGHRS and CDR2 is YFSETQ. V shed 0 bases and J shed 4 bases, with 16 bases lying between them. CDR3 in amino acids: CASSLDRAFISTGELFF. CDR3 nucleotides: TGCGCCAGCAGCTTGGATAGGGCATTCATAAGCACCGGGGAGCTGTTTTTT. Based on the CDR3 plus reference TRBV5-1 and TRBJ2-2, the full variable domain is KAGVTQTPRYLIKTRGQQVTLSCSPISGHRSVSWYQQTPGQGLQFLFEYFSETQRNKGNFPGRFSGRQFSNSRSEMNVSTLELGDSALYLCASSLDRAFISTGELFFGEGSRLTVL.

This sequence joins TRBV29-1 and TRBJ2-7; possibly TRBD1 or TRBD2 for D (6 bases each). The CDR3 is 14 amino acids. Germline V CDR1 and CDR2: SQVTM, ANQGSEA. V was shortened by 6 bases and J by 4 bases, with 19 bases between the two germline ends. The DNA of the CDR3 is TGCAGCGTCCTCCCGTCAGGGGCGGGATACGAGCAGTACTTC. Its protein product is CSVLPSGAGYEQYF.

This rearrangement joins TRBV14 to TRBJ2-7; D possibly corresponds to TRBD1 (5 bases). This CDR3 has 14 residues. The V end lost 4 bases, the J end lost 5 bases, and 15 bases lay between the germline ends. In germline, CDR1 is SGHDN, CDR2 FVKESK. CDR3 residues: CASSPYLGRDEQYF. The CDR3 DNA sequence: TGTGCCAGCAGCCCCTACCTGGGCAGGGACGAGCAGTACTTC.

At least ten counts were recorded for this clonotype. The chain recombines TRBV28 with TRBJ2-7, with D unresolved. Germline CDR1 reads MDHEN; CDR2 reads SYDVKM. V lost 10 bases and J 0 bases, leaving 10 bases between the germline ends. The CDR3 has 12 amino acids. CDR3 in DNA: TGTGCCACCACGAGGAGCTCCTACGAGCAGTACTTC. It yields the protein CATTRSSYEQYF.

The V gene is TRBV5-1, the J gene TRBJ1-5; D uncertain. CDR1 is SGHRS and CDR2 is YFSETQ in the germline V gene. The ends were cut back, 2 bases at V and 4 bases at J, with 10 bases in the middle. The CDR3 is 14 residues long. The CDR3, as DNA: TGCGCCAGCAGCTTCGGTGGGTTAAATCAGCCCCAGCATTTT. Encoded protein: CASSFGGLNQPQHF.

In this sample, this clonotype turned up many times. The V call is TRBV15, the J call TRBJ2-5, with a possible D match to TRBD2 (6 bases). Per the germline V gene, CDR1 is LNHNV and CDR2 is YYDKDF (reference sequence). There are 18 residues in the CDR3. V was pared by 6 bases and J by 4 bases, with 27 bases between. CDR3 region: CATSRPKSEYWRVETQYF. As DNA, the CDR3 is TGTGCCACCAGTCGCCCGAAAAGCGAATACTGGAGGGTAGAGACCCAGTACTTC.

This clonotype showed up many times. The chain couples TRBV12-3 or TRBV12-4 to TRBJ2-2; no firm D call. This CDR3 has 14 amino acids. V lost 7 bases to trimming and J lost 4 bases, with 13 bases between them. CDR3 region: CASTDSGPTGELFF. DNA of the CDR3: TGTGCCAGCACTGATTCCGGCCCCACCGGGGAGCTGTTTTTT.

This chain uses TRBV10-3 with TRBJ2-7; 12 bases map to TRBD1. V dropped 10 bases and J dropped 2; count of bases not matched to a gene: 9. Germline lookup yields CDR1 ENHRY and CDR2 SYGVKD. The CDR3 sequence is 15 residues long. The CDR3, as DNA: TGTGCCACCAACAAGGGACAGGGGGCTCCCTACGAGCAGTACTTC. Its protein is CATNKGQGAPYEQYF.

Comments on this clonotype: Possible read error: a much larger clone is one base away. The chain has TRBV28 and TRBJ1-1; D call uncertain. Germline CDR1 MDHEN, CDR2 SYDVKM. There are 14 residues in the CDR3. The CDR3 sequence is CASSLHRGPTVAFF. CDR3 sequence (DNA): TGTGCCAGCAGTTTACACCGCGGACCCACTGTAGCTTTCTTT.

V is TRBV4-1 and J is TRBJ1-1, with 8 bases matching TRBD1. CDR1 is MGHRA, CDR2 YSYEKL, per germline. The CDR3 length is 17 residues. The junction had 7 bases not matched to a gene; V was cut back by 0 bases and J by 1 base. The CDR3 loop reads CASSQDGQGHPNTEAFF. The CDR3 DNA sequence: TGCGCCAGCAGCCAAGATGGACAGGGTCACCCGAACACTGAAGCTTTCTTT.

This clonotype was detected a few times. This chain connects TRBV6-1 to TRBJ1-5; D remains ambiguous. Germline V gives CDR1 MNHNS, CDR2 SASEGT. The CDR3 has 15 residues. The V and J ends lost 6 bases and 1 base respectively, with 13 bases between them. The CDR3 DNA follows: TGTGCCAGCAGGCCTGGTCCTAGAAGCAATCAGCCCCAGCATTTT. Its translation: CASRPGPRSNQPQHF.

The genes are TRBV24-1 and TRBJ1-5; D may be TRBD1 (6 bases). Trimming left V 3 bases short and J 6 bases short, with 17 bases between. This CDR3 comprises 16 residues. Germline V CDR1 and CDR2: KGHDR, SFDVKD. CDR3 DNA sequence: TGTGCCACCAGTGATGGTCCGGGGGGGGCGACTCAGCCCCAGCATTTT. Amino acid sequence: CATSDGPGGATQPQHF.

This clonotype has at least ten counts. The J gene is TRBJ1-4, the V gene TRBV6-1, with D maybe TRBD1 (6 bases). The CDR3 length is 16 residues. In germline, CDR1 is MNHNS, CDR2 SASEGT. V was cut by 4 bases and J by 6 bases, with 18 bases left in between. CDR3 DNA sequence: TGTGCCAGCAGTGCCACGTTGTGGGACACGTATGAAAAACTGTTTTTT. Its translation: CASSATLWDTYEKLFF.

The sample holds many counts of this clonotype. The CDR3 loop is CASSFPGTAEAFF. The CDR3 nucleotides are TGTGCCAGCAGCTTCCCCGGGACCGCTGAAGCTTTCTTT. The J gene is TRBJ1-1, the V gene TRBV11-2; D possibly corresponds to TRBD1 (5 bases). Trimming shortened V by 3 bases and J by 6 bases, and 11 bases separated the two germline ends. This CDR3 comprises 13 residues. The germline gives CDR1 SGHAT, CDR2 FQNNGV.